A selection of T cell receptor beta chains follows, all from one sample in a study of T-cell memory formation after mild COVID-19. In TCRdb, the 5' RACE reads were re-called with MiXCR into one record per CDR3 protein. Of approximately 400,000 distinct CDR3 sequences listed, roughly 17% are singletons. Sequencing was done on a sample of PBMCs or a T cell subset sorted from them (not recorded which). The receptors stem from a man aged 18 to 35 who had mild COVID-19 (a few samples of this study predate the infection). Cell type and time point are not known. CDR3s include the opening cysteine and the closing phenylalanine or tryptophan. The D gene is left open where the match is weak. The size field is filled for only some rows; it gives once, few, many or a size class.

V gene	D gene	J gene	clone size	CDR3 protein	CDR3 DNA
TRBV5-6	TRBD1	TRBJ2-5	-	CASSFTGTGVYF	TGTGCCAGCAGCTTTACCGGGACAGGGGTATACTTC
TRBV5-1	-	TRBJ2-6	once	CASSLDQSGNVLTF	TGCGCCAGCAGCTTGGATCAATCGGGGAACGTCCTGACTTTC
TRBV15	-	TRBJ2-4	few	CATSRGSGVSAKNIQYF	TGTGCCACCAGCAGAGGGTCAGGAGTCTCAGCCAAAAACATTCAGTACTTC
TRBV14	-	TRBJ1-2	few	CASSQARGLGGYTF	TGTGCCAGCAGCCAAGCGCGGGGGCTAGGGGGCTACACCTTC
TRBV7-3	-	TRBJ2-1	many	CASNIPAPSPNNEQFF	TGTGCCAGCAACATTCCCGCCCCAAGTCCTAACAATGAGCAGTTCTTC
TRBV6-2/TRBV6-3	-	TRBJ2-7	-	CASSLLALNEQYF	TGTGCCAGCAGCCTGTTAGCGTTGAACGAGCAGTACTTC
TRBV6-5	TRBD1	TRBJ1-4	-	CASSTNRQGNEKLFF	TGTGCCAGCAGCACAAACCGACAGGGTAATGAAAAACTGTTTTTT
TRBV4-3	TRBD1	TRBJ1-5	few	CASSQDPAGGSNQPQHF	TGCGCCAGCAGCCAAGATCCCGCAGGGGGTAGCAATCAGCCCCAGCATTTT
TRBV6-5	-	TRBJ2-4	few	CASRVGDIQYF	TGTGCCAGCAGGGTGGGGGACATTCAGTACTTC
TRBV24-1	TRBD1	TRBJ2-2	-	CATSEDRGVTVELFF	TGTGCCACCAGTGAGGACAGGGGGGTCACCGTGGAGCTGTTTTTT
TRBV4-1	-	TRBJ2-5	-	CASSRPGTSQETQYF	TGCGCCAGCAGCCGACCTGGGACTTCCCAAGAGACCCAGTACTTC
TRBV20-1	-	TRBJ2-5	few	CSAPRVGTQYF	TGCAGTGCGCCGAGAGTCGGAACCCAGTACTTC
TRBV7-2	-	TRBJ2-5	-	CASSLSRRETQYF	TGTGCCAGCAGCTTAAGTAGGAGGGAGACCCAGTACTTC
TRBV12-3/TRBV12-4	TRBD2	TRBJ2-7	-	CASSPGLAGVYEQYF	TGTGCCAGCAGTCCGGGACTAGCGGGCGTCTACGAGCAGTACTTC
TRBV12-3/TRBV12-4	TRBD2	TRBJ2-7	many	CASRLGTSGSYEQYF	TGTGCCAGCAGGCTGGGGACTAGCGGCTCCTACGAGCAGTACTTC
TRBV18	-	TRBJ2-3	many	CASSPLLDTQYF	TGTGCCAGCTCACCTCTACTAGATACGCAGTATTTT
TRBV6-6	-	TRBJ1-5	few	CASSYPRGGGPQHF	TGTGCCAGCAGTTACCCAAGGGGGGGTGGGCCCCAGCATTTT
TRBV4-3	-	TRBJ2-5	few	CASSQGHWFKETQYF	TGCGCCAGCAGCCAAGGACATTGGTTTAAAGAGACCCAGTACTTC
TRBV5-1	TRBD2	TRBJ2-1	few	CASSWGARAGGVNEQFF	TGCGCCAGCAGCTGGGGGGCGCGGGCCGGGGGGGTCAATGAGCAGTTCTTC
TRBV6-4	-	TRBJ2-2	-	CASSDSSGSANTGELFF	TGTGCCAGCAGTGACTCGTCGGGAAGCGCGAACACCGGGGAGCTGTTTTTT
TRBV11-2	-	TRBJ1-2	-	CASSLDNGYYGYTF	TGTGCCAGCAGCTTAGATAACGGCTACTATGGCTACACCTTC
TRBV6-5	-	TRBJ2-3	-	CASRKTGVTDTQYF	TGTGCCAGCCGTAAAACGGGGGTTACGGATACGCAGTATTTT
TRBV7-2	-	TRBJ1-5	-	CASSSPYQPQHF	TGTGCCAGCAGCTCCCCATATCAGCCCCAGCATTTT
TRBV3-1	TRBD1	TRBJ2-5	-	CASSTGTGGIGETQYF	TGTGCCAGCAGCACTGGGACAGGAGGAATTGGGGAGACCCAGTACTTC
TRBV6-5	-	TRBJ1-2	-	CASSLGGLGNYGYTF	TGTGCCAGCAGTTTGGGGGGCTTGGGTAACTATGGCTACACCTTC
TRBV24-1	TRBD1	TRBJ2-3	few	CATSDPRDRVPDTQYF	TGTGCCACCAGTGACCCTAGAGACAGGGTTCCGGATACGCAGTATTTT
TRBV2	-	TRBJ2-1	few	CASGEIYNEQFF	TGTGCCAGCGGGGAGATCTACAATGAGCAGTTCTTC
TRBV9	-	TRBJ2-1	few	CASSVEDHNEQFF	TGTGCCAGCAGCGTAGAGGACCACAATGAGCAGTTCTTC
TRBV7-9	-	TRBJ1-5	few	CASSPDLDQPQHF	TGTGCCAGCAGCCCCGATCTGGATCAGCCCCAGCATTTT
TRBV6-6	-	TRBJ1-6	-	CASSYSGRAESPLHF	TGTGCCAGCAGTTACTCGGGCAGGGCGGAATCACCCCTCCACTTT
TRBV10-3	-	TRBJ1-3	many	CAIRLGGRSGNTIYF	TGTGCCATCAGACTCGGGGGGCGGTCTGGAAACACCATATATTTT
TRBV12-3/TRBV12-4	-	TRBJ1-6	few	CASSGPDLSNSPLHF	TGTGCCAGCAGTGGCCCGGACCTCTCGAATTCACCCCTCCACTTT
TRBV7-2	-	TRBJ1-2	-	CASSDPVPYGNTF	TGTGCCAGCAGCGACCCTGTCCCCTATGGAAACACCTTC
TRBV6-2/TRBV6-3	TRBD2	TRBJ2-1	few	CASSPRTSGANEQFF	TGTGCCAGCAGCCCAAGGACTAGCGGGGCCAATGAGCAGTTCTTC
TRBV5-1	TRBD1	TRBJ1-1	-	CASSRGQSEAFF	TGCGCCAGCAGCAGGGGACAGTCTGAAGCTTTCTTT
TRBV2	-	TRBJ2-6	-	CASMGGPWGANVLTF	TGTGCCAGCATGGGGGGGCCCTGGGGGGCCAACGTCCTGACTTTC
TRBV2	-	TRBJ1-1	few	CASNIRLLPNTEAFF	TGTGCCAGCAACATCCGCCTGTTACCGAACACTGAAGCTTTCTTT
TRBV6-6	-	TRBJ1-4	-	CASSPPLWGEKLFF	TGTGCCAGCAGCCCACCACTTTGGGGTGAAAAACTGTTTTTT
TRBV7-2	TRBD1	TRBJ2-7	few	CASSPRTGLRSYEQYF	TGTGCCAGCAGCCCAAGGACAGGGTTGAGATCCTACGAGCAGTACTTC
TRBV27	-	TRBJ1-5	-	CASSRGQSPYSNQPQHF	TGTGCCAGCAGCCGCGGACAGAGCCCTTATAGCAATCAGCCCCAGCATTTT
TRBV5-1	TRBD1	TRBJ2-7	few	CASSLEGQEYEQYF	TGCGCCAGCAGCTTGGAGGGACAGGAATACGAGCAGTACTTC
TRBV27	TRBD1	TRBJ2-3	-	CASNDNRGLETQYF	TGTGCCAGCAACGACAACAGGGGGCTGGAGACGCAGTATTTT
TRBV7-3	-	TRBJ1-5	-	CASSLEQPLGQPQHF	TGTGCCAGCAGCTTAGAGCAGCCCCTCGGTCAGCCCCAGCATTTT
TRBV11-2	-	TRBJ1-1	-	CASSVGTRGDTEAFF	TGTGCCAGCAGCGTCGGGACCCGGGGCGACACTGAAGCTTTCTTT
TRBV6-2/TRBV6-3	-	TRBJ1-3	-	CASSPSGYGNTIYF	TGTGCCAGCAGCCCGTCCGGGTACGGAAACACCATATATTTT
TRBV12-3/TRBV12-4	-	TRBJ2-1	-	CASSLRDAYNEQFF	TGTGCCAGCAGTTTAAGGGACGCCTACAATGAGCAGTTCTTC
TRBV6-5	-	TRBJ1-2	-	CASSYSNDNGYTF	TGTGCCAGCAGTTACTCGAACGATAATGGCTACACCTTC
TRBV6-5	-	TRBJ2-7	-	CASSYSLGRASYEQYF	TGTGCCAGCAGTTACTCGTTGGGCCGGGCCTCATACGAGCAGTACTTC
TRBV10-3	TRBD2	TRBJ2-1	-	CAISGNSGGDNEQFF	TGTGCCATCAGTGGGAATAGCGGGGGGGACAATGAGCAGTTCTTC